This TCR beta chain was identified during a study of beta chain features in type 1 diabetes. Study-wide results and caveats: When Type 1 diabetes patients were examined, their TCRB CDR3s proved moderately but significantly shorter in all four CD4+ subsets.

Each of the CD4+ naive, central memory, regulatory and stem cell-like memory populations was sorted via CD45RO/CCR7/CD25/CD127/CD95/CD27. All of the sorted populations showed purity greater than 98%. The CDR3 totals 15 residues. V lost 4 bases, J lost 0 bases, and 11 bases lay in between. Germline CDR1 KGHSH, CDR2 LQKENI. This clone was seen only a few times. Its cognate antigen is unknown. All of the isolated RNA was reverse transcribed, so expressed TCRB transcripts were sequenced. The method was immunoSEQ multiplex PCR; TCRdb's version includes in-frame clones alone and lacks a portion of them. The sample carries about 390,000 clones, 9.6% recorded once.

What was sequenced was central memory CD4+ T cells from blood. The clonotype was recovered from a man between 25 and 39 years old with type 1 diabetes. The V and J genes are TRBV18 and TRBJ2-3; a possible D gene is TRBD1 (6 bases). CDR3 DNA sequence: TGTGCCAGCTCACTAGACCAGGGGAGCACAGATACGCAGTATTTT. Translation: CASSLDQGSTDTQYF.